This TCR beta chain came from a study of blood T cell repertoires in COVID-19. For the study at large: In each case, the material was cDNA or gDNA derived from T cells, B-cell-depleted T cells, or PBMCs.

Libraries were prepared by immunoSEQ multiplex PCR; TCRdb keeps only in-frame clonotypes and omits some of them. The data hold 140,000 to 150,000 clones, with about four fifths observed a single time. This CDR3 contains 15 residues. CDR1 SGHRS and CDR2 YFSETQ come from the germline V gene. Trimming stripped 4 bases from V and 2 bases from J, with 15 bases between. The sequenced sample consisted of peripheral blood. This sequence joins TRBV5-1 and TRBJ1-1; the D gene is possibly TRBD1 (6 bases). The origin of this receptor is a man between 25 and 39 years old with COVID-19, enrolled during active disease. The CDR3 is CASSLRRTDNTEAFF. CDR3 in DNA: TGCGCCAGCAGCCTACGTCGGACAGATAACACTGAAGCTTTCTTT.